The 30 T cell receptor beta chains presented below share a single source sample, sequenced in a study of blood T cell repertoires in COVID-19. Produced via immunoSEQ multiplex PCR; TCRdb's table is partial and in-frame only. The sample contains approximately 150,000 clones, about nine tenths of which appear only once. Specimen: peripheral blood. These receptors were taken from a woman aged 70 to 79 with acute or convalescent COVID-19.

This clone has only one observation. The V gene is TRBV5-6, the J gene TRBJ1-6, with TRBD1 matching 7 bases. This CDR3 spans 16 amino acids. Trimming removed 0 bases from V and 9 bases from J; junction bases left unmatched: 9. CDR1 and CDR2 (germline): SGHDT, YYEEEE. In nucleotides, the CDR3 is TGTGCCAGCAGCTTGGCCCCCAGACAGGGTAGTTCACCCCTCCACTTT. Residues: CASSLAPRQGSSPLHF.

The CDR3 reads CASSQDARSSGGLYEQYF. The CDR3 nucleotides read TGCGCCAGCAGCCAAGATGCTCGAAGTAGCGGGGGTCTCTACGAGCAGTACTTC. This rearrangement joins TRBV4-3 to TRBJ2-7; 9 nucleotides match TRBD2. Per germline, CDR1 LGHNA and CDR2 YSLEER. The J segment lost 3 bases and the V segment lost 0 bases, leaving 12 bases of the junction unmatched. This CDR3 has 18 residues.

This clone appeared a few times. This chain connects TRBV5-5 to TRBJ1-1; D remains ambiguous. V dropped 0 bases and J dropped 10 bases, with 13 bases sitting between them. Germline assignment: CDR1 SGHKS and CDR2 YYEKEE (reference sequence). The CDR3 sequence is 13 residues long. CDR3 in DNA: TGTGCCAGCAGCTTGGCGGGGTCGGTAGGAGCTTTCTTT. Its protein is CASSLAGSVGAFF.

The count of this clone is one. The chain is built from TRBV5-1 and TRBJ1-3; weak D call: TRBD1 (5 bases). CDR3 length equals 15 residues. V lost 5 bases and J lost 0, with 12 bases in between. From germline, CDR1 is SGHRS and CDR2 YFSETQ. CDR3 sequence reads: CASRGGAHSGNTIYF. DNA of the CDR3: TGCGCCAGCAGAGGTGGGGCTCACTCTGGAAACACCATATATTTT.

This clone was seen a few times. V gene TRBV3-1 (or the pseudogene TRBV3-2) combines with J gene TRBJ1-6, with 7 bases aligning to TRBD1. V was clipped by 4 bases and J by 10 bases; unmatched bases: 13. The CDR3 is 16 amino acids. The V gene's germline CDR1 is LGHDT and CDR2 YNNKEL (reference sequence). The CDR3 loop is CASSPGWDRAKSPLHF. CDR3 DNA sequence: TGTGCCAGCAGCCCGGGATGGGACAGAGCGAAATCACCCCTCCACTTT.

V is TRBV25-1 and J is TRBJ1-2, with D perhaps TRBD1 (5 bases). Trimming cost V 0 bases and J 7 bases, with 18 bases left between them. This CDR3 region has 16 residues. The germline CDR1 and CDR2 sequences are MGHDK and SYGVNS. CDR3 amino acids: CASSEYAEGALAGYTF. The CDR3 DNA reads TGTGCCAGCAGTGAATACGCTGAAGGGGCCTTGGCTGGCTACACCTTC.

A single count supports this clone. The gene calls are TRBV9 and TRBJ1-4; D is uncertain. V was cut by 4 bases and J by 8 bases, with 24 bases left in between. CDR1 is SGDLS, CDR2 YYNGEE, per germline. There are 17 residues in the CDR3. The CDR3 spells CASSPQRSVLPSEKLFF. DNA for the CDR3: TGTGCCAGCAGCCCGCAGCGATCGGTTCTACCCTCCGAAAAACTGTTTTTT.

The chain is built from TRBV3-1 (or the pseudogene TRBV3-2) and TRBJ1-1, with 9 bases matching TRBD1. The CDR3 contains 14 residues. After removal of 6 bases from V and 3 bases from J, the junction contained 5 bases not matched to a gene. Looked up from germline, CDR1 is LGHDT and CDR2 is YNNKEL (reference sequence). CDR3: CASRRQGEDTEAFF. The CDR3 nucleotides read TGTGCCAGCAGGCGACAGGGGGAGGACACTGAAGCTTTCTTT.

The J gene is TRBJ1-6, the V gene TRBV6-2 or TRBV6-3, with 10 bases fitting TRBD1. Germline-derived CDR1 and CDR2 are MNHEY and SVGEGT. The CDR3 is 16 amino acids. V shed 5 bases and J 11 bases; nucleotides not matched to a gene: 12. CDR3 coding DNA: TGTGCCAGCAGTCGAGCTCCTCCGGGACAGGGGACACCCCTCCACTTT. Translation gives CASSRAPPGQGTPLHF.

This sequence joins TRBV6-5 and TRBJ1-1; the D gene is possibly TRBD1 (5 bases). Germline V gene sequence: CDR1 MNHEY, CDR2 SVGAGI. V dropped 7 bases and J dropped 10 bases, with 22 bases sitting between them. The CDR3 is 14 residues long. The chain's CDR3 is CASTSYGGRGGAFF. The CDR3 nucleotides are TGTGCCAGCACCTCTTACGGGGGTCGTGGAGGAGCTTTCTTT.

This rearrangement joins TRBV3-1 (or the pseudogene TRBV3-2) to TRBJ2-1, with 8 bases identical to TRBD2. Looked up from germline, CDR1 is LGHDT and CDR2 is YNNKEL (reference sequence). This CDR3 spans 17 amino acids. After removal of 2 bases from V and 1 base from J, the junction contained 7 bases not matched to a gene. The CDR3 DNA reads TGTGCCAGCAGCCAACGGGGGGGGCCGGCGTCCTACAATGAGCAGTTCTTC. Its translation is CASSQRGGPASYNEQFF.

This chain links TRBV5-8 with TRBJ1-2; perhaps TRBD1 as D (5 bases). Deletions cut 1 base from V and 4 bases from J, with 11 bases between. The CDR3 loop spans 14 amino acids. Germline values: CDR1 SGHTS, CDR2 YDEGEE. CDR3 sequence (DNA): TGTGCCAGCAGCTTGATCGGGGGAGGCTATGGCTACACCTTC. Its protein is CASSLIGGGYGYTF.

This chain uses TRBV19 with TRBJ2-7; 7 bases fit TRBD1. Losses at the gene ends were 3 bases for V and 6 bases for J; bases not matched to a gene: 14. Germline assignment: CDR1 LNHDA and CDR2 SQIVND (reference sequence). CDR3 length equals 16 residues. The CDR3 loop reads CASSIAPRRGFSEQYF. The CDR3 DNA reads TGTGCCAGTAGTATCGCCCCGCGCAGGGGGTTTTCCGAGCAGTACTTC.

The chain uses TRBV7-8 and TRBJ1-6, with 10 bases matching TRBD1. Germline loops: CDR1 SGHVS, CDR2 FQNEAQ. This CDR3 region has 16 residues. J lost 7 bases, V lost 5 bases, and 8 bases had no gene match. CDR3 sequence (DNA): TGTGCCAGCAGCCCTATCCCGGGACAGGGGAATTCACCCCTCCACTTT. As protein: CASSPIPGQGNSPLHF.

The CDR3 here is CSARPYNEQFF. DNA of the CDR3: TGCAGTGCCCGTCCCTACAATGAGCAGTTCTTC. The chain carries TRBV20-1 and TRBJ2-1; D is unresolved. Trimming cost V 6 bases and J 2 bases, with 5 bases left between them. The V gene's germline CDR1 is DFQATT and CDR2 SNEGSKA (reference sequence). The CDR3 runs 11 residues.

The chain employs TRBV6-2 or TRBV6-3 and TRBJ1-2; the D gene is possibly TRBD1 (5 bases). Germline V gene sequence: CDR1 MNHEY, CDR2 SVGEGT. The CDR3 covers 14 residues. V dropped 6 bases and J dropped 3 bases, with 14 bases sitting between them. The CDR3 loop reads CASSPREEYYGYTF. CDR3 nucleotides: TGTGCCAGCAGCCCCAGGGAGGAATACTATGGCTACACCTTC.

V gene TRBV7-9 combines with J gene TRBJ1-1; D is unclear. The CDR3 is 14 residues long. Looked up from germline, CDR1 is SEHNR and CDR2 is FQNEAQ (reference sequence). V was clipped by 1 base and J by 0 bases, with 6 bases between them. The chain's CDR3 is CASSLDGMNTEAFF. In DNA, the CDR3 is TGTGCCAGCAGCTTAGACGGGATGAACACTGAAGCTTTCTTT.

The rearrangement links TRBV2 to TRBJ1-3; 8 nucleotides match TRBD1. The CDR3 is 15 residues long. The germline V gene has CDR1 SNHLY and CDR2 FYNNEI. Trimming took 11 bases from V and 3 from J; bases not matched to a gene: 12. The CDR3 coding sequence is TGTGCCGGCAAATCAGGGGGCGCGAATGGAAACACCATATATTTT. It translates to CAGKSGGANGNTIYF.

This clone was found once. CDR3 sequence (DNA): TGCGCCAGCAGCCAAAGACTAGCGGGACCGAACGAGCAGTACTTC. Translating gives CASSQRLAGPNEQYF. The genes are TRBV4-3 and TRBJ2-7; 11 bases map to TRBD2. CDR1 is LGHNA, CDR2 YSLEER, per germline. With 2 bases clipped from V and 5 bases from J, the junction kept 5 bases outside the gene matches. The CDR3 covers 15 residues.

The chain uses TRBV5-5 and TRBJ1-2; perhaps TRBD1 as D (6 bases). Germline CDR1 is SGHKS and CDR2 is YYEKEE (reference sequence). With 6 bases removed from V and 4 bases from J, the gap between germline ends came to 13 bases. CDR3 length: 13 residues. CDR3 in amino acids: CASNPQGSYGYTF. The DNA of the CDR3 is TGTGCCAGCAACCCCCAGGGGAGCTATGGCTACACCTTC.

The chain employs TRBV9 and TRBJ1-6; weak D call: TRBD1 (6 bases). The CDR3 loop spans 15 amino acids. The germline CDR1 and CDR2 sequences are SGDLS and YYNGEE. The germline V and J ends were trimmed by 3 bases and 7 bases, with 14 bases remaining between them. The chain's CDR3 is CASSAGAQLNSPLHF. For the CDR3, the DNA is TGTGCCAGCAGCGCAGGGGCCCAACTAAATTCACCCCTCCACTTT.

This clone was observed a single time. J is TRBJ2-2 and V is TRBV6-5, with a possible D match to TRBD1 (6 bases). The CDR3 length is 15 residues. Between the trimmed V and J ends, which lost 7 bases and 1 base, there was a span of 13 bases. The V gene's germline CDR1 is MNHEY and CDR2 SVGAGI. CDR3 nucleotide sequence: TGTGCCAGCAACAAAGACAGGATGAACACCGGGGAGCTGTTTTTT. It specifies CASNKDRMNTGELFF.

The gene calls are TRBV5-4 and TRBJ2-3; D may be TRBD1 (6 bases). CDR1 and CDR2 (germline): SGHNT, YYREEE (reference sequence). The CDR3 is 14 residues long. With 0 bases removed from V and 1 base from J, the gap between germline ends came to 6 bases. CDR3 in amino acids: CASSLDRGTDTQYF. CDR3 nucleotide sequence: TGTGCCAGCAGCTTGGACAGGGGCACAGATACGCAGTATTTT. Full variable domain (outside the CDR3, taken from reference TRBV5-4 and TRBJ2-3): ETGVTQSPTHLIKTRGQQVTLRCSSQSGHNTVSWYQQALGQGPQFIFQYYREEENGRGNFPPRFSGLQFPNYSSELNVNALELDDSALYLCASSLDRGTDTQYFGPGTRLTVL.

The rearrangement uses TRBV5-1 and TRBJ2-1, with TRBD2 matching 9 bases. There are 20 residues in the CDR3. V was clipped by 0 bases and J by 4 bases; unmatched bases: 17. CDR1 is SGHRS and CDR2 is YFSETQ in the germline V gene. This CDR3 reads CASSLVRSSGTLWGYNEQFF. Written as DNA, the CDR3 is TGCGCCAGCAGCTTGGTTCGGTCTAGCGGGACCCTATGGGGTTACAATGAGCAGTTCTTC.

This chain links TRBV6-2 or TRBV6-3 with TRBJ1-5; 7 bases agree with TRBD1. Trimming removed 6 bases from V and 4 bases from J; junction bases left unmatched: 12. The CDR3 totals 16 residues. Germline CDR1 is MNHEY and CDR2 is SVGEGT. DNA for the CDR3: TGTGCCAGCAGCATAGCCGGGACAGCAACTAATCAGCCCCAGCATTTT. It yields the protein CASSIAGTATNQPQHF.

The CDR3 bases are TGTGCCAGCACCCCGTTGGCCGGGGGCTACACCTTC. Translating gives CASTPLAGGYTF. V gene TRBV3-1 (or the pseudogene TRBV3-2) combines with J gene TRBJ1-2, with D hard to call. The V and J ends lost 7 bases and 8 bases respectively, with 14 bases between them. Germline V gives CDR1 LGHDT, CDR2 YNNKEL (reference sequence). This CDR3 spans 12 amino acids.

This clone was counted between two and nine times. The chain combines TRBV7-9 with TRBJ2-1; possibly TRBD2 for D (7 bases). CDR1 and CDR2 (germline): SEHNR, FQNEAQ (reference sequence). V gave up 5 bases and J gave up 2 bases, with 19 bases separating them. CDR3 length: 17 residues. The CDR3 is CASSPPDGGLTYNEQFF. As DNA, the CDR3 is TGTGCCAGCAGCCCACCCGACGGGGGGCTGACCTACAATGAGCAGTTCTTC.

CDR3 amino acids: CSVFWIAGSSYEQYF. The CDR3, as DNA: TGCAGCGTTTTCTGGATAGCGGGTAGCTCCTACGAGCAGTACTTC. The J gene is TRBJ2-7, the V gene TRBV29-1; TRBD2 matches at 7 bases. The CDR3 loop spans 15 amino acids. Germline CDR1 reads SQVTM; CDR2 reads ANQGSEA. Germline trimming cut 5 bases from V and 0 bases from J; bases unmatched to any gene: 10.

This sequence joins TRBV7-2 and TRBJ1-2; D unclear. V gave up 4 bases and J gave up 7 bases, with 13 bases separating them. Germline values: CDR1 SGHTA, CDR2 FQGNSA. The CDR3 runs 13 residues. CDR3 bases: TGTGCCAGCAGCTCCCAGGTCACTTTTGGCTACACCTTC. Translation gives CASSSQVTFGYTF.

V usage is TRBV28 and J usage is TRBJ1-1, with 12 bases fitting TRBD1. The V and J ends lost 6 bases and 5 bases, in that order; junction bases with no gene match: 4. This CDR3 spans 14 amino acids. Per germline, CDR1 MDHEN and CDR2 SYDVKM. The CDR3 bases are TGTGCCAGCAGGCCGGGACAGGGGGCGACTGAAGCTTTCTTT. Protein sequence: CASRPGQGATEAFF.